This TCR beta chain was recorded in a study of blood T cells in healthy people across ages. Study conclusions and caveats: Measured against age, TCR beta diversity per million T cells decreased in a roughly linear manner.

Through a sample-barcoded 5' primer and a J-beta primer mix, a second PCR was run for about 6 to 11 cycles. MiXCR, applied by TCRdb to the 5' RACE reads, yields one record per CDR3 protein. Here the sample spans roughly 900,000 distinct CDR3 sequences, 40% to 60% being singletons. This clonotype was seen a single time. Its specificity is not known. Germline V gene lookup returns CDR1 MNHNS and CDR2 SASEGT. There are 17 residues in the CDR3. Caucasian, healthy and from Russia, the donors were aged between about 6 and 90. The sample, about 9.2 milliliters of peripheral blood, was drawn from each donor. Sequences were obtained from blood. This sequence was found in a man in his thirties or forties in good health. The chain carries TRBV6-1 and TRBJ2-4; 10 bases line up with TRBD1. Gene TRBJ2-7 matches the end of the DNA better, so the J call may be wrong. The CDR3 DNA follows: TGTGCCAGCAGTGAAGTCCCCGGACAGGGGGGGAGACACGAGCAGTACTTC. Protein: CASSEVPGQGGRHEQYF.